This TCR beta chain was recorded in a study of shared clonotypes between healthy human individuals. V dropped 0 bases and J dropped 5 bases, with 9 bases sitting between them. The V gene's germline CDR1 is SGHRS and CDR2 YFSETQ. The CDR3 has 14 residues. PBMC DNA, left unsorted, was sequenced on ten immunoSEQ deep assay plates. Clones were sequenced by immunoSEQ multiplex PCR, and TCRdb holds only the in-frame ones, with some missing. The sample records 530,000 or so clones, almost 80% being singletons. The TCR comes from a woman between 40 and 55 years old in good health. Some clones in this sample may be carry-over from other donors' samples. This chain connects TRBV5-1 to TRBJ2-1; D perhaps matches TRBD2 (5 bases). The sequencing input was PBMCs. CDR3 DNA: TGCGCCAGCAGCTTGGGGCGGGCAGACAATGAGCAGTTCTTC. The encoded protein is CASSLGRADNEQFF.